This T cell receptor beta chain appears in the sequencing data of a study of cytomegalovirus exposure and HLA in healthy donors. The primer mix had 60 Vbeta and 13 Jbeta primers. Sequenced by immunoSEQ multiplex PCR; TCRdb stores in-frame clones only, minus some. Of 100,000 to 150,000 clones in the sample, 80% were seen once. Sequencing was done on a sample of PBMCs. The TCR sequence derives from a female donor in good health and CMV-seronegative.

The CDR3 loop reads CATSSLSGSDYNEQFF. The CDR3 DNA sequence: TGTGCCACCAGCAGCTTAAGCGGGAGCGACTACAATGAGCAGTTCTTC. This rearrangement joins TRBV15 to TRBJ2-1, with 8 nucleotides matching TRBD2. The V and J ends lost 3 bases and 3 bases, in that order; junction bases with no gene match: 7. The length of the CDR3 is 16 residues. Germline V gene data show CDR1 as LNHNV and CDR2 as YYDKDF (reference sequence).